The TCR beta chain under discussion was sequenced for a study of OX40 agonist ivuxolimab in advanced cancers. For the study at large: Three dose-escalation patients had partial responses: one with hepatocellular carcinoma and two with cutaneous melanoma.

With regard to this clone: Its antigen is currently unknown.

Patients were excluded for autoimmune disease history or systemic immunosuppression. Overall study findings and caveats: Fewer expanded clones were found on average in CD4+ than in CD8+ T cells.

Data came from immunoSEQ multiplex PCR; TCRdb stores just in-frame clones and leaves some out. The data show some 70,000 clones, approximately 90% seen once. The origin of this receptor is an adult with an advanced solid tumor such as melanoma, head and neck, liver or kidney cancer. The sequenced sample was CD4+ or CD8+ T cells sorted from blood, obtained in a trial of the OX40 agonist ivuxolimab.

The CDR3 protein is CASSVGRPSPDTQYF. DNA of the CDR3: TGTGCCAGCAGCGTCGGGCGCCCCAGCCCAGATACGCAGTATTTT. The chain combines TRBV5-6 with TRBJ2-3; D ambiguous. Trimming removed 4 bases at V and 4 bases at J, with 16 bases between. The CDR3 loop spans 15 amino acids. CDR1 and CDR2 (germline): SGHDT, YYEEEE. The variable domain in full, completed from reference TRBV5-6 and TRBJ2-3, reads DAGVTQSPTHLIKTRGQQVTLRCSPKSGHDTVSWYQQALGQGPQFIFQYYEEEERQRGNFPDRFSGHQFPNYSSELNVNALLLGDSALYLCASSVGRPSPDTQYFGPGTRLTVL.